These 3 T cell receptor beta chains came from one sample sequenced in a study of blood T cells in healthy people across ages. Together with a sample-barcoded 5' primer, a J-beta primer mix was included in a second PCR lasting roughly 6 to 12 cycles. From the 5' RACE reads, TCRdb called clonotypes with MiXCR, one entry per CDR3 protein. The sample holds 550,000 to 800,000 distinct CDR3 sequences, roughly 20% seen once. The sequenced sample consisted of blood. The receptors originated from a man between 65 and 85 years old in good health.

This clonotype has a count of ten or more. The chain has TRBV5-1 and TRBJ2-3; TRBD2 is a possible D gene (5 bases). V was clipped by 4 bases and J by 0 bases, with 12 bases between them. The CDR3 runs to 15 residues. Per the germline V gene, CDR1 is SGHRS and CDR2 is YFSETQ. The CDR3 DNA reads TGCGCCAGCAGCCGAGCGGAACTCAGCACAGATACGCAGTATTTT. This encodes CASSRAELSTDTQYF.

This clonotype was counted only a few times. The chain couples TRBV20-1 to TRBJ2-1; no definite D call. The CDR3 has 12 residues. Trimming left V 6 bases short and J 0 bases short, with 6 bases between. Germline V gene lookup returns CDR1 DFQATT and CDR2 SNEGSKA (reference sequence). The CDR3: CSAPSSYNEQFF. As DNA, the CDR3 is TGCAGTGCGCCTAGCTCCTACAATGAGCAGTTCTTC.

V gene TRBV28 combines with J gene TRBJ1-4, with D possibly TRBD1 on 5 matching bases. The length of the CDR3 is 14 residues. V was shortened by 4 bases and J by 4 bases, with 10 bases between the two germline ends. Germline CDR1 MDHEN, CDR2 SYDVKM. The CDR3 nucleotides are TGTGCCAGCAGTTCGGGAGGGGTTAATGAAAAACTGTTTTTT. Amino acids: CASSSGGVNEKLFF. Based on the CDR3 plus reference TRBV28 and TRBJ1-4, the full variable domain is DVKVTQSSRYLVKRTGEKVFLECVQDMDHENMFWYRQDPGLGLRLIYFSYDVKMKEKGDIPEGYSVSREKKERFSLILESASTNQTSMYLCASSSGGVNEKLFFGSGTQLSVL.